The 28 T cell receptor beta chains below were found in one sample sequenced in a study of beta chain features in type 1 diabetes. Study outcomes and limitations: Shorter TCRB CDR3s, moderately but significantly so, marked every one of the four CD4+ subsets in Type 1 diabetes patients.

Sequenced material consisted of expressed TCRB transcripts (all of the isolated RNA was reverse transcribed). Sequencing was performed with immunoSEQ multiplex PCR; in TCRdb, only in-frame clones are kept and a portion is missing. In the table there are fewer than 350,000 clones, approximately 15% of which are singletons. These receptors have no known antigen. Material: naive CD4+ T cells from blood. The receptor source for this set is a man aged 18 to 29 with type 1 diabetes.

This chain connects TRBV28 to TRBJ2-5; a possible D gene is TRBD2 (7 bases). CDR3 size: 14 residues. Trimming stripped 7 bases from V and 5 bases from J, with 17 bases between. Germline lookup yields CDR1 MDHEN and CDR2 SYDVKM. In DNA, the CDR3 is TGTGCCAGCATCCCCTTTGGGGGGGCGGAGACCCAGTACTTC. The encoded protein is CASIPFGGAETQYF.

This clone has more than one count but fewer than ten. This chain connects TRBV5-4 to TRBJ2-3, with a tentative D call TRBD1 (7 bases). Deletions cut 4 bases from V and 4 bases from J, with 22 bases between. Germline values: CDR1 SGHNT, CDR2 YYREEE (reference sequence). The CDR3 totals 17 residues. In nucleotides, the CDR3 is TGTGCCAGCAGCCCCCAAAGAGGAGGGGGCCTTTCAGATACGCAGTATTTT. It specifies CASSPQRGGGLSDTQYF. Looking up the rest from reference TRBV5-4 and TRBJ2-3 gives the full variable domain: ETGVTQSPTHLIKTRGQQVTLRCSSQSGHNTVSWYQQALGQGPQFIFQYYREEENGRGNFPPRFSGLQFPNYSSELNVNALELDDSALYLCASSPQRGGGLSDTQYFGPGTRLTVL.

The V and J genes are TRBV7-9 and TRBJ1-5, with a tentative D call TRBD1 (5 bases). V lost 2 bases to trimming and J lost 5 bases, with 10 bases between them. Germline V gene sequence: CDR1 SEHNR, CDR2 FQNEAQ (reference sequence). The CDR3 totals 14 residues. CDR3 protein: CASSLYPGHQPQHF. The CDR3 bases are TGTGCCAGCAGCTTATATCCAGGGCATCAGCCCCAGCATTTT. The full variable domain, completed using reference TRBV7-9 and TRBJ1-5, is DTGVSQNPRHKITKRGQNVTFRCDPISEHNRLYWYRQTLGQGPEFLTYFQNEAQLEKSRLLSDRFSAERPKGSFSTLEIQRTEQGDSAMYLCASSLYPGHQPQHFGDGTRLSIL.

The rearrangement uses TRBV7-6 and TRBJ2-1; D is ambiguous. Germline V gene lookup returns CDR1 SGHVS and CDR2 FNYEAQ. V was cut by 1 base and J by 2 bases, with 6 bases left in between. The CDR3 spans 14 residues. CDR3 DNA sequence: TGTGCCAGCAGCTTAGATGGCCCCTACAATGAGCAGTTCTTC. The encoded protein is CASSLDGPYNEQFF.

DNA for the CDR3: TGTGCCAGCAGTAGGGGAATGAGCGAGCAGTACTTC. Its protein product is CASSRGMSEQYF. The chain employs TRBV28 and TRBJ2-7; D perhaps matches TRBD1 (5 bases). CDR1 is MDHEN and CDR2 is SYDVKM in the germline V gene. The CDR3 is 12 residues long. Trimming took 5 bases from V and 6 from J, leaving 11 bases between them.

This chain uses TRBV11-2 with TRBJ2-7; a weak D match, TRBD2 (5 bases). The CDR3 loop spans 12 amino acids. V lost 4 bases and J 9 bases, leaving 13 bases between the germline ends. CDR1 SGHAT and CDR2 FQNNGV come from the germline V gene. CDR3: CASSSAGVRQYF. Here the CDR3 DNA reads TGTGCCAGCAGCTCGGCCGGGGTTCGGCAGTACTTC. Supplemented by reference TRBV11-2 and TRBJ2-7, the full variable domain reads EAGVAQSPRYKIIEKRQSVAFWCNPISGHATLYWYQQILGQGPKLLIQFQNNGVVDDSQLPKDRFSAERLKGVDSTLKIQPAKLEDSAVYLCASSSAGVRQYFGPGTRLTVT.

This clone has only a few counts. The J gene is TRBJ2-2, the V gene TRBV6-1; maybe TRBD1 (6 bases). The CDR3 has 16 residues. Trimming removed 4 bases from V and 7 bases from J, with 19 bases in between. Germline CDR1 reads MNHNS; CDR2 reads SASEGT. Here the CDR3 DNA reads TGTGCCAGCAGTGGAGTAACCAGGGGTTTTAACGGGGAGCTGTTTTTT. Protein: CASSGVTRGFNGELFF.

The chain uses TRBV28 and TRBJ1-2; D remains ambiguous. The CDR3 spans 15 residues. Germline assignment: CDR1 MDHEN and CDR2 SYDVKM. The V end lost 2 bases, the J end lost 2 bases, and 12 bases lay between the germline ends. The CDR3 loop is CASSLGLPMNYGYTF. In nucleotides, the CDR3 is TGTGCCAGCAGTTTAGGGCTTCCGATGAACTATGGCTACACCTTC.

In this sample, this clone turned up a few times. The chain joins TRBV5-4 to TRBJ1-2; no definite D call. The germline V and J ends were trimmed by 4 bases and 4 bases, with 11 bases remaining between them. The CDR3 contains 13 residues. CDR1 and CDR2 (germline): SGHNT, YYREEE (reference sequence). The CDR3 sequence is CASSRDSIYGYTF. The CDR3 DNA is TGTGCCAGCAGCCGCGACTCTATCTATGGCTACACCTTC.

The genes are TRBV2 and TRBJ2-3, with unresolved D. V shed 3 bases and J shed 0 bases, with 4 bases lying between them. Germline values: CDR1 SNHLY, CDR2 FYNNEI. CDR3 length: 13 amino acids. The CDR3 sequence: CASSDGSTDTQYF. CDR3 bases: TGTGCCAGCAGTGATGGCAGCACAGATACGCAGTATTTT.

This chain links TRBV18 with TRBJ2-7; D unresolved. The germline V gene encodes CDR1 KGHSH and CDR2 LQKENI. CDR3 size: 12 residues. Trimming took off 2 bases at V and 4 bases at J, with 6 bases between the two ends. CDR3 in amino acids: CASSPARYEQYF. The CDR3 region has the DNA TGTGCCAGCTCACCAGCCCGGTACGAGCAGTACTTC.

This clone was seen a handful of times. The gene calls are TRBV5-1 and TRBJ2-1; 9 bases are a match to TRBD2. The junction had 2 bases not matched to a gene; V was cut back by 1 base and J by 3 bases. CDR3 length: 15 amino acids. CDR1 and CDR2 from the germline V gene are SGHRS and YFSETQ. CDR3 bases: TGCGCCAGCAGCTTGAGTAGCGGGGGCTACAATGAGCAGTTCTTC. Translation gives CASSLSSGGYNEQFF.

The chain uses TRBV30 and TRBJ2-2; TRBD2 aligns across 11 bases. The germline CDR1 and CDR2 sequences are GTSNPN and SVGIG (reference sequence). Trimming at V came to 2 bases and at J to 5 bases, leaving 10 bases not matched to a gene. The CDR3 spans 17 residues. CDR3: CAWSFSRTSGSTGELFF. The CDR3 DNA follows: TGTGCCTGGAGTTTTTCACGGACTAGCGGGTCGACCGGGGAGCTGTTTTTT.

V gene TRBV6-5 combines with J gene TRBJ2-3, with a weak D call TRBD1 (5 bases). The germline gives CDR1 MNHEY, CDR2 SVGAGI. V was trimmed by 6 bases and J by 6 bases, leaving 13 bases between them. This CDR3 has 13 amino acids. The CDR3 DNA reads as TGTGCCAGCAGACGTCCAGGGTCGGATACGCAGTATTTT. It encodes CASRRPGSDTQYF.

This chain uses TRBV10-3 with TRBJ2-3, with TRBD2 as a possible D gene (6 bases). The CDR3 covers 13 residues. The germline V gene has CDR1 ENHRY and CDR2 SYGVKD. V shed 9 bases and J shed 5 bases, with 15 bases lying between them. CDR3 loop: CAIGGRGGDTQYF. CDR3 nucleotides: TGTGCCATTGGAGGGCGGGGCGGAGATACGCAGTATTTT.

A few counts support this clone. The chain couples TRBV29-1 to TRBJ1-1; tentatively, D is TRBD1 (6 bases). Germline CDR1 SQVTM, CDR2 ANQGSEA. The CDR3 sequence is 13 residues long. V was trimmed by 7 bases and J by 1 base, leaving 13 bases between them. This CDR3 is CSATEQGNTEAFF. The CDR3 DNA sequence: TGCAGCGCCACAGAACAGGGGAACACTGAAGCTTTCTTT.

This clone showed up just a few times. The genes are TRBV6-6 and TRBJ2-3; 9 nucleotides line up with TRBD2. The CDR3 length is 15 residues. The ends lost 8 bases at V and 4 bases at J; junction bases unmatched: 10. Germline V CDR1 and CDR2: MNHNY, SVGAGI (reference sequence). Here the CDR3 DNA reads TGTGCCAGCGCAGGGCCAGCGGGAGGAGCAGATACGCAGTATTTT. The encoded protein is CASAGPAGGADTQYF.

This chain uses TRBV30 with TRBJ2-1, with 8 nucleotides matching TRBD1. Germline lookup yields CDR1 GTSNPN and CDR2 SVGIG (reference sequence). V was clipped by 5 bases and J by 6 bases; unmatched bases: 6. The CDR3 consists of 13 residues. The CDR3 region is CAWGGQGSNEQFF. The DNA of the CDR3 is TGTGCCTGGGGCGGACAGGGATCCAATGAGCAGTTCTTC.

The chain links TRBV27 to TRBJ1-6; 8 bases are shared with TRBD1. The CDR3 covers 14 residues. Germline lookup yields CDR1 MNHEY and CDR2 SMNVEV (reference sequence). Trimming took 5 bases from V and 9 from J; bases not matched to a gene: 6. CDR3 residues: CASSPGGLSSPLHF. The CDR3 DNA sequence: TGTGCCAGCAGTCCAGGGGGCTTGAGTTCACCCCTCCACTTT.

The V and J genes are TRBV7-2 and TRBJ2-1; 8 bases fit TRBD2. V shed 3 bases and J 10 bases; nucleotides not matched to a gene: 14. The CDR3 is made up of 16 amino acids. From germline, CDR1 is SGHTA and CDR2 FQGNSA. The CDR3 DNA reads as TGTGCCAGCAGCTTTCGGTCAGGTAGCGGGATCAACGAGCAGTTCTTC. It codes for CASSFRSGSGINEQFF. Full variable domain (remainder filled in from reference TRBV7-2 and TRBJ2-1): GAGVSQSPSNKVTEKGKDVELRCDPISGHTALYWYRQSLGQGLEFLIYFQGNSAPDKSGLPSDRFSAERTGGSVSTLTIQRTQQEDSAVYLCASSFRSGSGINEQFFGPGTRLTVL.

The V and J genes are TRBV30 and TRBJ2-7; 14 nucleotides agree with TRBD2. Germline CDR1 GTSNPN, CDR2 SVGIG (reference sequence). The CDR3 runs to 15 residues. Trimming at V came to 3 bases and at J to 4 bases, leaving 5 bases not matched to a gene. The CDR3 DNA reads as TGTGCCTGGAGGACTAGCGGGGGGGTAAAATACGAGCAGTACTTC. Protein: CAWRTSGGVKYEQYF.

The CDR3 DNA reads TGCGCCAGCAGCGGGGGGGGATTGGCAGATACGCAGTATTTT. This codes for CASSGGGLADTQYF. The chain uses TRBV5-1 and TRBJ2-3, with 7 nucleotides matching TRBD2. CDR1 and CDR2 (germline): SGHRS, YFSETQ. V lost 4 bases, J lost 4 bases, and 6 bases stayed unmatched. This CDR3 contains 14 residues.

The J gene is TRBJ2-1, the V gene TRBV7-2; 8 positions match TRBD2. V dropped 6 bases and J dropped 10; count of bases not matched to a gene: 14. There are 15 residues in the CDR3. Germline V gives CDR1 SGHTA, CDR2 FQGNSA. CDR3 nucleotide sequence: TGTGCCAGCAGGCTAACCGGGACTAGTTCTTCGGAGCAGTTCTTC. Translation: CASRLTGTSSSEQFF.

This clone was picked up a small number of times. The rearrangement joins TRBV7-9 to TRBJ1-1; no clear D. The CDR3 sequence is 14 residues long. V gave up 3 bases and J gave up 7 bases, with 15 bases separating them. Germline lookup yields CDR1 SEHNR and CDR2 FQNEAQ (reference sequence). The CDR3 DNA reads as TGTGCCAGCAGCTTTAAAAGGAGTGACGGTGAAGCTTTCTTT. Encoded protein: CASSFKRSDGEAFF.

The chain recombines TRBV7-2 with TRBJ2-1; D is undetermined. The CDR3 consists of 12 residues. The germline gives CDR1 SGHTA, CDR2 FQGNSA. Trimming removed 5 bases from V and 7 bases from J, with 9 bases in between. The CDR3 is CASSTSRNEQFF. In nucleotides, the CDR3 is TGTGCCAGCAGCACTTCGCGGAATGAGCAGTTCTTC.

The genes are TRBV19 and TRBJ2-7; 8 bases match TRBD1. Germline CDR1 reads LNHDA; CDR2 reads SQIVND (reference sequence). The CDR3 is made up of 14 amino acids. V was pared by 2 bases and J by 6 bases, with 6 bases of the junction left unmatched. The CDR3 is CASSIRTGRGEQYF. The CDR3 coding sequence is TGTGCCAGTAGTATAAGGACAGGGAGAGGCGAGCAGTACTTC.

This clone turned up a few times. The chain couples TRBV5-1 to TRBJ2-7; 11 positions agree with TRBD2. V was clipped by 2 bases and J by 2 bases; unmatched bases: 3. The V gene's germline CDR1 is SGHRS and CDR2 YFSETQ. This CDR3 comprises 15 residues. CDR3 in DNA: TGCGCCAGCAGCTTCGGGACTAGCGGACCCTACGAGCAGTACTTC. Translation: CASSFGTSGPYEQYF.

CDR3 protein: CASSSMGADRGTQYF. CDR3 nucleotide sequence: TGTGCCAGCAGCTCAATGGGGGCAGATCGAGGGACCCAGTACTTC. The V gene is TRBV5-5, the J gene TRBJ2-5; possible D gene TRBD1, 6 bases. CDR1 and CDR2 (germline): SGHKS, YYEKEE (reference sequence). CDR3 length equals 15 residues. The V gene lost 3 bases and the J gene lost 7 bases, with 19 bases spanning the gap.